Each of the 11 T cell receptor beta chains below was sequenced from the same sample in a study of blood T cell repertoires in COVID-19. The method was immunoSEQ multiplex PCR; TCRdb's version includes in-frame clones alone and lacks a portion of them. Of some 240,000 clones in the sample, around 83% were seen once. The sequenced sample consisted of peripheral blood. These receptors came from a woman in her 70s with COVID-19, enrolled during active disease.

The genes are TRBV18 and TRBJ2-1, with 10 bases lining up with TRBD1. V gave up 3 bases and J gave up 6 bases; unmatched junction bases: 5. This CDR3 has 15 residues. Per the germline V gene, CDR1 is KGHSH and CDR2 is LQKENI. The CDR3 here is CASSPSGTGVNEQFF. CDR3 coding DNA: TGTGCCAGCTCACCTTCCGGGACAGGGGTCAATGAGCAGTTCTTC.

The V and J genes are TRBV7-2 and TRBJ2-7, with a tentative D call TRBD2 (6 bases). The CDR3 is 15 amino acids. CDR1 and CDR2 (germline): SGHTA, FQGNSA. V shed 5 bases and J shed 7 bases, with 21 bases lying between them. DNA for the CDR3: TGTGCCAGCAGCCGGAGGGGTGGGTCGGGTTTGGAGCAGTACTTC. Its protein is CASSRRGGSGLEQYF.

This clone came up once. The chain links TRBV6-2 or TRBV6-3 to TRBJ2-7, with 12 nucleotides matching TRBD2. The germline CDR1 and CDR2 sequences are MNHEY and SVGEGT. V trimming: 4 bases; J trimming: 12 bases; junction bases outside the gene matches: 13. There are 15 residues in the CDR3. In DNA form, the CDR3 reads TGTGCCAGCAGTTCCCGGACTAGCGGGGATGGCTGGGGGTACTTC. Encoded protein: CASSSRTSGDGWGYF.

The rearrangement links TRBV3-1 (or the pseudogene TRBV3-2) to TRBJ2-5, with 10 bases aligning to TRBD2. V lost 4 bases and J lost 5; bases outside the gene matches: 4. The CDR3 totals 14 residues. Germline V gene lookup returns CDR1 LGHDT and CDR2 YNNKEL (reference sequence). CDR3 in DNA: TGTGCCAGCAGCCGGATGACTAGCGGGGAGACCCAGTACTTC. Translation: CASSRMTSGETQYF.

This clone was counted a single time. The chain recombines TRBV7-2 with TRBJ2-1; 7 bases align to TRBD1. The CDR3 runs 15 residues. Germline V gene lookup returns CDR1 SGHTA and CDR2 FQGNSA. V shed 5 bases and J 2 bases; nucleotides not matched to a gene: 6. The CDR3 DNA reads TGTGCCAGCAGCCGTCCCGGGACAGCCTACAATGAGCAGTTCTTC. As protein: CASSRPGTAYNEQFF.

The CDR3 region has the DNA TGTGCCAGCTACGGACAGGGAATCTATGGCTACACCTTC. Protein: CASYGQGIYGYTF. The V gene is TRBV18, the J gene TRBJ1-2; 8 bases align to TRBD1. CDR1 KGHSH and CDR2 LQKENI come from the germline V gene. This CDR3 is built from 13 residues. Unmatched junction bases numbered 5, after V lost 7 bases and J lost 4 bases.

The genes are TRBV5-5 and TRBJ2-1; 9 positions match TRBD2. The germline gives CDR1 SGHKS, CDR2 YYEKEE (reference sequence). V was pared by 6 bases and J by 4 bases, with 8 bases of the junction left unmatched. CDR3 size: 15 residues. The DNA for the CDR3 is TGTGCCAGCATCCAGACTAGCGGAGCTTACAATGAGCAGTTCTTC. It encodes CASIQTSGAYNEQFF. Full variable domain (rest looked up from reference TRBV5-5 and TRBJ2-1): DAGVTQSPTHLIKTRGQQVTLRCSPISGHKSVSWYQQVLGQGPQFIFQYYEKEERGRGNFPDRFSARQFPNYSSELNVNALLLGDSALYLCASIQTSGAYNEQFFGPGTRLTVL.

The V call is TRBV18, the J call TRBJ1-1; D remains unclear. The CDR3 loop spans 15 amino acids. Germline V CDR1 and CDR2: KGHSH, LQKENI. V was cut by 0 bases and J by 5 bases, with 13 bases left in between. The CDR3 DNA follows: TGTGCCAGCTCACCACCGGCGGGATCGGGGACTGAAGCTTTCTTT. Translation: CASSPPAGSGTEAFF. The complete variable domain, with remaining parts taken from reference TRBV18 and TRBJ1-1, reads NAGVMQNPRHLVRRRGQEARLRCSPMKGHSHVYWYRQLPEEGLKFMVYLQKENIIDESGMPKERFSAEFPKEGPSILRIQQVVRGDSAAYFCASSPPAGSGTEAFFGQGTRLTVV.

This clone appeared a single time. This chain links TRBV6-5 with TRBJ1-4, with a weak D call TRBD1 (5 bases). Germline V gene data show CDR1 as MNHEY and CDR2 as SVGAGI. The CDR3 runs 14 residues. The V and J ends lost 8 bases and 8 bases respectively, with 18 bases between them. DNA for the CDR3: TGTGCCAGCTCCCATGGGGCAAGCACGGAAAAACTGTTTTTT. As protein: CASSHGASTEKLFF.

The count of this clone is one. The chain uses TRBV2 and TRBJ2-5, with D tentatively TRBD2 (6 bases). From germline, CDR1 is SNHLY and CDR2 FYNNEI. The CDR3 runs to 13 residues. Trimming stripped 6 bases from V and 7 bases from J, with 15 bases between. DNA for the CDR3: TGTGCCAGCAGAGGGACTCCAAGTCGGACCCAGTACTTC. Residues: CASRGTPSRTQYF. Based on the CDR3 plus reference TRBV2 and TRBJ2-5, the full variable domain is EPEVTQTPSHQVTQMGQEVILRCVPISNHLYFYWYRQILGQKVEFLVSFYNNEISEKSEIFDDQFSVERPDGSNFTLKIRSTKLEDSAMYFCASRGTPSRTQYFGPGTRLLVL.

The CDR3 DNA sequence: TGTGCCAGCAGCTCGTACAGGGAGCTGTTTTTT. It codes for CASSSYRELFF. The chain joins TRBV7-9 to TRBJ2-2, with D unresolved. CDR3 length equals 11 residues. CDR1 is SEHNR, CDR2 FQNEAQ, per germline (reference sequence). Trimming took 4 bases from V and 9 from J, leaving 6 bases between them.